These 4 T cell receptor beta chains came from one sample sequenced in a study of shared clonotypes between healthy human individuals (dated by TCRdb to about 2020). Libraries were constructed by the immunoSEQ multiplex PCR assay. TCRdb retrieved this table from immuneACCESS and kept in-frame rearrangements only. Not all clones are present; in checked studies, unresolved V genes account for under half, and no reason is known for the remainder. Here the sample has roughly 530,000 clones; almost 97% occur a single time. The leading ten clones occupy 0.05% to 0.07% of the sample. Material: naive CD4+ T cells sorted from blood. The cell subset or site label for this specimen denotes: CD45RA+ positively selected. The source is a woman aged 25 to 39 in good health.

The rearrangement links TRBV7-6 to TRBJ1-1; unclear D gene. The germline gives CDR1 SGHVS, CDR2 FNYEAQ. CDR3 length equals 13 residues. V was trimmed by 1 base and J by 5 bases, leaving 8 bases between them. In DNA form, the CDR3 reads TGTGCCAGCAGCTTAGATGGAGTTACTGAAGCTTTCTTT. Translated, it gives CASSLDGVTEAFF. The full variable domain, rest sourced from reference TRBV7-6 and TRBJ1-1, is GAGVSQSPRYKVTKRGQDVALRCDPISGHVSLYWYRQALGQGPEFLTYFNYEAQQDKSGLPNDRFSAERPEGSISTLTIQRTEQRDSAMYRCASSLDGVTEAFFGQGTRLTVV.

The chain recombines TRBV2 with TRBJ2-2; possible D gene TRBD2, 6 bases. There are 15 residues in the CDR3. CDR1 is SNHLY and CDR2 is FYNNEI in the germline V gene. Between the trimmed V and J ends, which lost 7 bases and 2 bases, there was a span of 14 bases. The CDR3 spells CASIGTYFNTGELFF. The CDR3 DNA is TGTGCCAGCATCGGGACTTACTTCAACACCGGGGAGCTGTTTTTT.

This chain uses TRBV11-3 with TRBJ2-1; tentative D call: TRBD2 (5 bases). The CDR3 has 16 amino acids. Per germline, CDR1 SGHNT and CDR2 YENEEA. V was cut by 0 bases and J by 0 bases, with 9 bases left in between. DNA for the CDR3: TGTGCCAGCAGCTTAGACGTGGGGAGCTCCTACAATGAGCAGTTCTTC. Translation: CASSLDVGSSYNEQFF. Combining the CDR3 with reference TRBV11-3 and TRBJ2-1 gives the whole variable domain EAGVVQSPRYKIIEKKQPVAFWCNPISGHNTLYWYLQNLGQGPELLIRYENEEAVDDSQLPKDRFSAERLKGVDSTLKIQPAELGDSAVYLCASSLDVGSSYNEQFFGPGTRLTVL.

This sequence joins TRBV18 and TRBJ1-5, with D tentatively TRBD1 (6 bases). The CDR3 extends over 13 amino acids. The V end was cut by 5 bases, the J end by 5 bases, with 10 bases between. The V gene's germline CDR1 is KGHSH and CDR2 LQKENI. Here the CDR3 reads CASSKNRDQPQHF. The CDR3 nucleotides are TGTGCCAGCTCAAAAAACAGGGATCAGCCCCAGCATTTT.